These 31 T cell receptor beta chains were all obtained from the same sample, sequenced in a study of T cells in Graves' hyperthyroidism and ophthalmopathy. It was RNA transcripts that yielded the amplified TCR beta CDR3 regions. Using the HTBI primer set, a first-round RT-PCR was run on the TCR CDR3. TCRdb called the multiplex PCR reads again in MiXCR, with one record for every CDR3 protein. The sample includes approximately 700,000 distinct CDR3 sequences, about 45% of them seen just once. The sequencing sample was made of peripheral blood or thyroid tissue (not recorded which). Every receptor here comes from an adult man with Graves' disease, either hyperthyroidism or ophthalmopathy (not recorded which).

For this clonotype: Sequence at one end of the junction differs from germline and may be a read error. This chain connects TRBV5-4 to TRBJ1-6; D is ambiguous. This CDR3 contains 8 residues. The V gene's germline CDR1 is SGHNT and CDR2 YYREEE (reference sequence). The CDR3 region is CASSLGPF. The CDR3 DNA sequence: TGTGCCAGCAGCTTGGGACCCTTT.

The sample holds many counts of this clonotype. The chain is built from TRBV10-1 and TRBJ2-7; the match to TRBD1 covers 7 bases. There are 12 residues in the CDR3. V shed 8 bases, J shed 5 bases, and the junction held 6 bases outside the gene matches. The germline CDR1 and CDR2 sequences are WNHNN and SYGVQD (reference sequence). The CDR3 bases are TGCGCCAGCTCGGACAGGAACGACGAGCAGTACTTC. Amino acid sequence: CASSDRNDEQYF.

As concerns this clonotype: One base away lies a much larger clone, so this may be a sequencing read error. This chain connects TRBV6-1 to TRBJ2-5; 9 bases are shared with TRBD1. The CDR3 contains 14 residues. V was clipped by 6 bases and J by 2 bases; unmatched bases: 4. The germline gives CDR1 MNHNS, CDR2 SASEGT. Here the CDR3 reads CASRADRGQETQYF. DNA of the CDR3: TGTGCCAGCAGGGCGGACAGGGGACAAGAGACCCAGTACTTC.

This clonotype was observed a handful of times. The CDR3 region is CASSYGTVLSYNSPLHF. For the CDR3, the DNA is TGTGCCAGCAGTTACGGTACAGTGCTCTCCTATAATTCACCCCTCCACTTT. This chain joins TRBV6-5 and TRBJ1-6; D not certain. V was pared by 2 bases and J by 0 bases, with 11 bases between. The CDR3 is made up of 17 amino acids. Germline V gene sequence: CDR1 MNHEY, CDR2 SVGAGI.

Only a few counts were recorded for this clonotype. The chain uses TRBV6-5 and TRBJ1-2; weak D call: TRBD1 (6 bases). The CDR3 totals 16 residues. The germline V gene has CDR1 MNHEY and CDR2 SVGAGI. Trimming shortened V by 2 bases and J by 0 bases, and 13 bases separated the two germline ends. CDR3 residues: CASSYGQGISNYGYTF. Written as DNA, the CDR3 is TGTGCCAGCAGTTACGGGCAGGGGATCTCTAACTATGGCTACACCTTC.

To note about this clonotype: Possible read error: a much larger clone is one base away. This chain links TRBV10-3 with TRBJ1-4, with D hard to call. Deletions cut 3 bases from V and 7 bases from J, with 18 bases between. This CDR3 region has 16 residues. CDR1 ENHRY and CDR2 SYGVKD come from the germline V gene. CDR3 sequence (DNA): TGTGCCATCAGTGACGGAGGACCACCGGTTGGTGAAAAACTGTTTTTT. Encoded protein: CAISDGGPPVGEKLFF.

This clonotype was observed a few times. J is TRBJ1-2 and V is TRBV20-1; 8 nucleotides match TRBD1. The length of the CDR3 is 14 residues. Germline V gene lookup returns CDR1 DFQATT and CDR2 SNEGSKA (reference sequence). Losses at the gene ends were 7 bases for V and 4 bases for J; bases not matched to a gene: 11. In nucleotides, the CDR3 is TGCAGTGTCTCGCCCGGACAGGGTCTCTATGGCTACACCTTC. Translation gives CSVSPGQGLYGYTF.

There are many counts of this clonotype. V gene TRBV29-1 combines with J gene TRBJ1-1; D uncertain. Germline CDR1 reads SQVTM; CDR2 reads ANQGSEA. V lost 6 bases and J 4 bases, leaving 12 bases between the germline ends. This CDR3 comprises 12 residues. CDR3 bases: TGCAGCGTAGCTAGACTGGGCACTGAAGCTTTCTTT. Its translation: CSVARLGTEAFF.

This clonotype has at least ten counts. This chain links TRBV7-8 with TRBJ2-7; D unclear. CDR3 length equals 13 residues. Deletions cut 1 base from V and 4 bases from J, with 8 bases between. Germline CDR1 SGHVS, CDR2 FQNEAQ. The CDR3 protein is CASSLDARYEQYF. The CDR3 DNA reads as TGTGCCAGCAGCTTAGACGCCAGATACGAGCAGTACTTC.

This sequence joins TRBV7-2 and TRBJ2-5; D remains unclear. CDR1 and CDR2 (germline): SGHTA, FQGNSA. This CDR3 contains 14 residues. Trimming left V 5 bases short and J 1 base short, with 11 bases between. Written as DNA, the CDR3 is TGTGCCAGCAGCGATCTACCAGGCCAAGAGACCCAGTACTTC. It is translated as CASSDLPGQETQYF.

This clonotype was counted only a few times. The chain employs TRBV14 and TRBJ2-7; 8 positions match TRBD1. Germline V lookup: CDR1 SGHDN, CDR2 FVKESK. This CDR3 is built from 14 residues. Trimming took 6 bases from V and 4 from J; bases not matched to a gene: 8. CDR3 in DNA: TGTGCCAGCAGTAATGGGACAGGATTATACGAGCAGTACTTC. Protein sequence: CASSNGTGLYEQYF.

Notes on this clonotype: This may stem from a read error, because a much larger clone lies one nucleotide away. The genes are TRBV29-1 and TRBJ1-2; 7 bases line up with TRBD1. CDR1 is SQVTM, CDR2 ANQGSEA, per germline. This CDR3 has 14 amino acids. In DNA, the CDR3 is TGCAGCGACAGGGGAAATTCCTATAACTATGCCTACACCTTC. It translates to CSDRGNSYNYAYTF.

There are many counts of this clonotype. The chain combines TRBV12-3 or TRBV12-4 with TRBJ1-2, with D possibly being TRBD1 (5 bases). V was trimmed by 6 bases and J by 1 base, leaving 9 bases between them. The length of the CDR3 is 13 residues. The CDR3 region has the DNA TGTGCCAGCAGCGCGGGGGATAACTATGGCTACACCTTC. Its protein is CASSAGDNYGYTF.

As concerns this clonotype: The germline gene is not matched at one end of the junction; a read error may be the cause. V usage is TRBV2 and J usage is TRBJ2-7; D is perhaps TRBD1 (5 bases). This CDR3 comprises 13 residues. Germline lookup yields CDR1 SNHLY and CDR2 FYNNEI. The CDR3 DNA sequence: TGTGCCAGCAGTGCAAGACAGCGTTACGAGCAGTGCTTC. Its translation: CASSARQRYEQCF.

The chain employs TRBV7-9 and TRBJ1-2; possible D gene TRBD1, 5 bases. Germline CDR1 is SEHNR and CDR2 is FQNEAQ (reference sequence). The CDR3 has 16 residues. V shed 4 bases and J shed 0 bases, with 15 bases lying between them. CDR3 nucleotide sequence: TGTGCCAGCAGCTATAAGGGCCGGGACCCTAACTATGGCTACACCTTC. Its protein product is CASSYKGRDPNYGYTF.

This clonotype was detected a few times. The CDR3 coding sequence is TGTGCCAGCAAAACAGGGAGTTCGGGGAACACTGAAGCTTTCTTT. Translation: CASKTGSSGNTEAFF. The chain has TRBV7-9 and TRBJ1-1; TRBD1 is a possible D gene (6 bases). Trimming removed 7 bases from V and 1 base from J, with 16 bases in between. The germline V gene encodes CDR1 SEHNR and CDR2 FQNEAQ (reference sequence). This CDR3 region has 15 residues.

V usage is TRBV2 and J usage is TRBJ2-5, with 10 bases identical to TRBD2. This CDR3 is built from 12 residues. CDR1 is SNHLY and CDR2 is FYNNEI in the germline V gene. The CDR3 DNA reads TGTGCTAGCGGGGGGCCCCAAGAGACCCAGTACTTC. Residues: CASGGPQETQYF.

The chain recombines TRBV7-6 with TRBJ2-7; maybe TRBD1 (5 bases). Trimming removed 5 bases from V and 1 base from J, with 12 bases in between. This CDR3 region has 14 residues. CDR1 and CDR2 from the germline V gene are SGHVS and FNYEAQ. CDR3 DNA sequence: TGTGCCAGCAGCCCTCTCAGGGTATCCTACGAGCAGTACTTC. Its translation is CASSPLRVSYEQYF. Combining the CDR3 with reference TRBV7-6 and TRBJ2-7 gives the whole variable domain GAGVSQSPRYKVTKRGQDVALRCDPISGHVSLYWYRQALGQGPEFLTYFNYEAQQDKSGLPNDRFSAERPEGSISTLTIQRTEQRDSAMYRCASSPLRVSYEQYFGPGTRLTVT.

In its sample, this clonotype was seen many times. The J gene is TRBJ1-4, the V gene TRBV2; D is undetermined. V was pared by 6 bases and J by 7 bases, with 12 bases between. The CDR3 loop spans 13 amino acids. Germline assignment: CDR1 SNHLY and CDR2 FYNNEI. CDR3 bases: TGTGCCAGCAGCCCGCATGTGTCTGAAAAACTGTTTTTT. As protein: CASSPHVSEKLFF.

The chain couples TRBV25-1 to TRBJ1-2; 8 bases map to TRBD1. V was pared by 2 bases and J by 6 bases, with 5 bases of the junction left unmatched. The CDR3 runs 14 residues. The V gene's germline CDR1 is MGHDK and CDR2 SYGVNS. This CDR3 is CASSEADRVNGYTF. The DNA for the CDR3 is TGTGCCAGCAGTGAAGCGGACAGGGTGAATGGCTACACCTTC.

As regards this clonotype: Sequence at one end of the junction differs from germline and may be a read error. This chain uses TRBV9 with TRBJ1-6; D may be TRBD1 (6 bases). CDR3 size: 17 residues. Germline lookup yields CDR1 SGDLS and CDR2 YYNGEE. As DNA, the CDR3 is TGCGCCAGCAGCCATCCTCAGGGGAGCTCCTATAATTCACCCCTCCACTTT. It yields the protein CASSHPQGSSYNSPLHF.

This clonotype was seen more than once but under ten times. The chain links TRBV9 to TRBJ1-3; TRBD1 matches at 7 bases. Germline assignment: CDR1 SGDLS and CDR2 YYNGEE. V trimming: 2 bases; J trimming: 4 bases; junction bases outside the gene matches: 9. CDR3 length: 16 amino acids. In DNA form, the CDR3 reads TGTGCCAGCAGCGTTTCGGACAGGTCTCCCGGAAACACCATATATTTT. It translates to CASSVSDRSPGNTIYF.

V usage is TRBV20-1 and J usage is TRBJ2-5, with D possibly being TRBD2 (6 bases). Trimming pared 4 bases from V and 5 bases from J, leaving 14 bases between. The germline gives CDR1 DFQATT, CDR2 SNEGSKA (reference sequence). CDR3 size: 13 residues. CDR3 in amino acids: CSAIRHGSETQYF. CDR3 nucleotide sequence: TGCAGTGCTATCAGACACGGGAGTGAGACCCAGTACTTC.

This clonotype showed up many times. This chain links TRBV7-8 with TRBJ2-7; possibly TRBD1 for D (5 bases). V was cut by 4 bases and J by 5 bases, with 12 bases left in between. CDR3 length: 13 amino acids. Germline loops: CDR1 SGHVS, CDR2 FQNEAQ. The CDR3: CASSWKGMDEQYF. CDR3 DNA sequence: TGTGCCAGCAGCTGGAAGGGGATGGACGAGCAGTACTTC.

V is TRBV5-4 and J is TRBJ1-4, with unresolved D. Germline V lookup: CDR1 SGHNT, CDR2 YYREEE (reference sequence). Trimming took 0 bases from V and 3 from J, leaving 9 bases between them. The CDR3 length is 15 residues. CDR3 nucleotides: TGTGCCAGCAGCTTGGCAAGTGGGGCTAATGAAAAACTGTTTTTT. The encoded protein is CASSLASGANEKLFF.

This clonotype was picked up many times. The chain couples TRBV7-9 to TRBJ2-7; no clear D. This CDR3 comprises 13 residues. Germline lookup yields CDR1 SEHNR and CDR2 FQNEAQ (reference sequence). Between the trimmed V and J ends, which lost 3 bases and 0 bases, there was a span of 6 bases. The CDR3 reads CASSLENSYEQYF. The CDR3 nucleotides read TGTGCCAGCAGCTTGGAGAACTCCTACGAGCAGTACTTC.

This clonotype has only a few counts. The germline gene is not matched at one end of the junction; a read error may be the cause. The chain recombines TRBV7-3 with TRBJ1-1; 10 nucleotides line up with TRBD1. The CDR3 runs 15 residues. Germline CDR1 is SGHTA and CDR2 is FQGTGA. CDR3 sequence: CASSPQGQGTTEAFF. The CDR3 DNA reads TGCGCCAGCAGCCCACAGGGACAGGGGACCACTGAAGCTTTCTTT.

In this sample, this clonotype turned up a few times. CDR3 loop: CASSNRDREETQYF. The CDR3, as DNA: TGTGCCAGCAGCAACCGGGACAGAGAAGAGACCCAGTACTTC. The chain recombines TRBV9 with TRBJ2-5; 7 nucleotides match TRBD1. The junction had 6 bases not matched to a gene; V was cut back by 4 bases and J by 3 bases. Germline V lookup: CDR1 SGDLS, CDR2 YYNGEE. This CDR3 has 14 residues.

This clonotype was counted ten times or more. J is TRBJ1-6 and V is TRBV20-1; the D gene is possibly TRBD1 (6 bases). V dropped 6 bases and J dropped 5 bases, with 11 bases sitting between them. From germline, CDR1 is DFQATT and CDR2 SNEGSKA (reference sequence). The CDR3 covers 13 residues. DNA for the CDR3: TGCAGTGCCAACAGGGAGGATAATTCACCCCTCCACTTT. Translated: CSANREDNSPLHF.

This clonotype has a handful of counts. V and J are TRBV19 and TRBJ1-1, with 10 bases matching TRBD1. Looked up from germline, CDR1 is LNHDA and CDR2 is SQIVND (reference sequence). The CDR3 runs to 15 residues. V lost 4 bases to trimming and J lost 12 bases; unmatched junction nucleotides: 14. CDR3 loop: CASSRGSIGTGVTFF. CDR3 DNA: TGTGCCAGTAGTAGAGGGTCGATAGGGACAGGGGTAACTTTCTTT.

In its sample, this clonotype was seen many times. This chain connects TRBV10-3 to TRBJ1-5; D uncertain. There are 14 residues in the CDR3. Trimming took off 1 base at V and 2 bases at J, with 6 bases between the two ends. The germline CDR1 and CDR2 sequences are ENHRY and SYGVKD. This CDR3 reads CAISEFGRNQPQHF. CDR3 sequence (DNA): TGTGCCATCAGTGAGTTCGGACGCAATCAGCCCCAGCATTTT.